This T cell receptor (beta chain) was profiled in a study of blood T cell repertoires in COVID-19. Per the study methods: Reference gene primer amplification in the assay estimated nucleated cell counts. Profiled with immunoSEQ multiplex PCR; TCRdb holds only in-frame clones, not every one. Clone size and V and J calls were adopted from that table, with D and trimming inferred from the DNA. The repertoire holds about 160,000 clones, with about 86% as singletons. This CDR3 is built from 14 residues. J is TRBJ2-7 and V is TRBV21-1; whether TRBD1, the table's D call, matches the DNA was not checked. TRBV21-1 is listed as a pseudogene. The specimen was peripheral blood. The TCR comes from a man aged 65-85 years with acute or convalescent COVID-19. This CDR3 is CASSPRQGLNEQYF. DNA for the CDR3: TGTGCCAGCAGCCCTCGACAGGGATTAAACGAGCAGTACTTC.